This T cell receptor (beta chain) was sequenced during a study of shared clonotypes between healthy human individuals. Repertoires were generated with immunoSEQ multiplex PCR, while TCRdb's copy carries only in-frame clones and drops some. The data hold about 1.5 million clones, with around 97% observed a single time. J gave up 2 bases and V 7 bases, and 11 bases lay outside the gene matches. CDR3 length equals 14 residues. Germline V lookup: CDR1 SQVTM, CDR2 ANQGSEA. The TCR sequence derives from a man under 40 in good health. The V and J genes are TRBV29-1 and TRBJ2-7, with TRBD1 identical over 7 bases. Input material: naive CD4+ T cells sorted from blood. Subset specified: CD45RA+ positively selected. CDR3 in amino acids: CSAVRDSGTYEQYF. DNA for the CDR3: TGCAGCGCTGTACGGGACAGTGGGACCTACGAGCAGTACTTC.